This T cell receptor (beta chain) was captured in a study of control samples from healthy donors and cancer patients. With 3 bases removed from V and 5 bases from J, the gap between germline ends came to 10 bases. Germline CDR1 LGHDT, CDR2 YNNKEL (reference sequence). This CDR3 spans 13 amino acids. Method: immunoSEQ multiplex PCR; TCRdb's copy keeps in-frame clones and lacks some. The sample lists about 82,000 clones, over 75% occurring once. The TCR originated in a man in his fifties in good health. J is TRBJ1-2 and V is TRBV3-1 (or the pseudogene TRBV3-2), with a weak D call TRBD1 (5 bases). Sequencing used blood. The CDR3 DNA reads TGTGCCAGCAGCCATCCGGGGCGGTATGGCTACACCTTC. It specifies CASSHPGRYGYTF.